This T cell receptor (beta chain) was obtained from a study of cytomegalovirus exposure and HLA in healthy donors. PCR amplification relied on 60 Vbeta primers (plus 13 Jbeta primers). Clones were sequenced by immunoSEQ multiplex PCR, and TCRdb holds only the in-frame ones, with some missing. The repertoire has about 25,000 clones, more than 70% of them found once; the top ten carry approximately 4.9%. The origin of this receptor is a male donor in good health and CMV-seronegative. Source material: PBMCs.

The DNA of the CDR3 is TGTGCCAGCAGCCGGACTCCCTTTCCCTACAATGAGCAGTTCTTC. It encodes CASSRTPFPYNEQFF. J is TRBJ2-1 and V is TRBV6-5; TRBD2 is a possible D gene (5 bases). The length of the CDR3 is 15 residues. CDR1 and CDR2 (germline): MNHEY, SVGAGI. V lost 6 bases, J lost 2 bases, and 14 bases lay in between.